This T cell receptor (beta chain) was documented in a study of T cell responses to AZD1222 COVID-19 vaccine. This CDR3 spans 13 amino acids. Trimming removed 5 bases from V and 2 bases from J, with 9 bases in between. Germline CDR1 SEHNR, CDR2 FQNEAQ (reference sequence). The table came from immunoSEQ multiplex PCR; TCRdb's copy has only in-frame clones and leaves some out. This sample carries some 84,000 clones, around 88% of them seen once, and the ten largest clones take approximately 10%. The chain recombines TRBV7-9 with TRBJ1-2; no clear D. The source was peripheral blood, collected 28 days after the second AZD1222 dose. The sequence was collected from an adult who received the AZD1222 COVID-19 vaccine. Here the CDR3 reads CASSNHPNYGYTF. The CDR3 bases are TGTGCCAGCAGCAACCACCCGAACTATGGCTACACCTTC. The whole variable domain, remainder taken from reference TRBV7-9 and TRBJ1-2, is DTGVSQNPRHKITKRGQNVTFRCDPISEHNRLYWYRQTLGQGPEFLTYFQNEAQLEKSRLLSDRFSAERPKGSFSTLEIQRTEQGDSAMYLCASSNHPNYGYTFGSGTRLTVV.